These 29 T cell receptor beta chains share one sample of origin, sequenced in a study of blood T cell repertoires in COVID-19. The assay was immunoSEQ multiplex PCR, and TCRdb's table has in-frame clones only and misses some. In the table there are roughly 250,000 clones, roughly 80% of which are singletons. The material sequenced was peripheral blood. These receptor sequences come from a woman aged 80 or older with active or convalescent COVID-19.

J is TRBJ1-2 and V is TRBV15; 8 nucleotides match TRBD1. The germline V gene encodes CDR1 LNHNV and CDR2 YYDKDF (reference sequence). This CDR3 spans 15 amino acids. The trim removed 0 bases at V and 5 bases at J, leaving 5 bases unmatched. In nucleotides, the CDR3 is TGTGCCACCAGCAGAGATCGTGGGACAGGTTATGGCTACACCTTC. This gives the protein CATSRDRGTGYGYTF. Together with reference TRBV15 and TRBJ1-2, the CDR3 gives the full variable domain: DAMVIQNPRYQVTQFGKPVTLSCSQTLNHNVMYWYQQKSSQAPKLLFHYYDKDFNNEADTPDNFQSRRPNTSFCFLDIRSPGLGDTAMYLCATSRDRGTGYGYTFGSGTRLTVV.

The CDR3: CASSYSNYGYTF. The CDR3 nucleotides read TGTGCCAGCAGTTACAGTAACTATGGCTACACCTTC. V usage is TRBV28 and J usage is TRBJ1-2; D gene uncertain. V dropped 4 bases and J dropped 1 base, with 4 bases sitting between them. CDR3 size: 12 residues. CDR1 is MDHEN, CDR2 SYDVKM, per germline.

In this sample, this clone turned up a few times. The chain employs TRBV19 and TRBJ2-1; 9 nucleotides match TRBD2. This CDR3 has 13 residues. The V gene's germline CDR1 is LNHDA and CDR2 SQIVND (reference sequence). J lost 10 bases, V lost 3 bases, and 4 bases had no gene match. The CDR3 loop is CASSMKAGGEQFF. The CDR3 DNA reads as TGTGCCAGTAGTATGAAAGCGGGAGGCGAGCAGTTCTTC.

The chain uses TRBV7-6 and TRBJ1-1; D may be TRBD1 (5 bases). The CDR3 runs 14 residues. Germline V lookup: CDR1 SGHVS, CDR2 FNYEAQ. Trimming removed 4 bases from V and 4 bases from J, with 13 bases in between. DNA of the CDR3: TGTGCCAGCAGCTCTCAGGGTTACGGCACTGAAGCTTTCTTT. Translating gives CASSSQGYGTEAFF.

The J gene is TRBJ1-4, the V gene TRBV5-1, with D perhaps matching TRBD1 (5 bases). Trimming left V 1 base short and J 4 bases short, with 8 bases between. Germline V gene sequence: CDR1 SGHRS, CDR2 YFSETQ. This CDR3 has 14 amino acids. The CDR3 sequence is CASSLTGRNEKLFF. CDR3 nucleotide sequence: TGCGCCAGCAGCTTGACAGGACGTAATGAAAAACTGTTTTTT.

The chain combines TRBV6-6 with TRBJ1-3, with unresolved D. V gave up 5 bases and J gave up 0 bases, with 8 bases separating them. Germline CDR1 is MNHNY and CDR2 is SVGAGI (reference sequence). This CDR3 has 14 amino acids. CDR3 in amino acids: CASSPTGSGNTIYF. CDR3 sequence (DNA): TGTGCCAGCAGTCCAACGGGCTCTGGAAACACCATATATTTT.

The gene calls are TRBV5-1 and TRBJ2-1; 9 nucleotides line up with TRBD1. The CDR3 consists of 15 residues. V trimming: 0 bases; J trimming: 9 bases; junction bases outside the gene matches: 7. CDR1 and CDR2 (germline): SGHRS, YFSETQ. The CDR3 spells CASSLGTGVLGEQFF. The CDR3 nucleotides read TGCGCCAGCAGCTTGGGGACAGGGGTATTGGGTGAGCAGTTCTTC.

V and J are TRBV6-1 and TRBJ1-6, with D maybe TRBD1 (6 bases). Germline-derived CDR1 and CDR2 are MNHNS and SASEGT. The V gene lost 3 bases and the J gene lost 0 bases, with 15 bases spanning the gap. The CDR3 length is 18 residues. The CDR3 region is CASSERDTRSSYNSPLHF. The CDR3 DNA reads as TGTGCCAGCAGTGAGAGGGACACTAGGAGCTCCTATAATTCACCCCTCCACTTT.

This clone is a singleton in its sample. The CDR3 bases are TGTGCCAGCACGAGCATGATCCGCGAAAAACTGTTTTTT. Protein sequence: CASTSMIREKLFF. This chain joins TRBV6-5 and TRBJ1-4; no firm D call. The germline V gene has CDR1 MNHEY and CDR2 SVGAGI. V was cut by 7 bases and J by 8 bases, with 14 bases left in between. This CDR3 contains 13 residues.

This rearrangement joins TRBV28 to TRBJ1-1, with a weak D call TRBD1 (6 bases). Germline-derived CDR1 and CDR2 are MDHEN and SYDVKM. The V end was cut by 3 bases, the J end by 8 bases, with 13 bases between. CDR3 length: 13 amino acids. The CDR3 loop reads CASSFYRAGEAFF. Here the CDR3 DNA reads TGTGCCAGCAGTTTTTACAGGGCTGGAGAAGCTTTCTTT. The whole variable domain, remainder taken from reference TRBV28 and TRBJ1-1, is DVKVTQSSRYLVKRTGEKVFLECVQDMDHENMFWYRQDPGLGLRLIYFSYDVKMKEKGDIPEGYSVSREKKERFSLILESASTNQTSMYLCASSFYRAGEAFFGQGTRLTVV.

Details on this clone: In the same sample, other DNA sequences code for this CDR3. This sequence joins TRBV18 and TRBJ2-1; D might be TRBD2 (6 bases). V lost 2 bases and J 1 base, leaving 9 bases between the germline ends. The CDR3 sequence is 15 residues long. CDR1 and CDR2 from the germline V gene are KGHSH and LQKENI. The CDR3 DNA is TGTGCCAGCTCACCAATGGGGGGTTCCTACAATGAGCAGTTCTTC. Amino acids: CASSPMGGSYNEQFF.

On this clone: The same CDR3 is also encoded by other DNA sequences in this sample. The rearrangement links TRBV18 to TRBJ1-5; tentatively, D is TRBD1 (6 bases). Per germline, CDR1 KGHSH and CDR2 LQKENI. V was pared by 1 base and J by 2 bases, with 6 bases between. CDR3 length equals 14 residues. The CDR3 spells CASSPQGGNQPQHF. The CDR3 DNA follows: TGTGCCAGCTCACCACAGGGGGGCAATCAGCCCCAGCATTTT.

The CDR3 protein is CASSLEAGGVSNQPQHF. The CDR3 DNA follows: TGCGCCAGCAGCTTGGAGGCAGGGGGTGTCAGCAATCAGCCCCAGCATTTT. The chain combines TRBV5-1 with TRBJ1-5, with 7 bases lining up with TRBD1. CDR1 is SGHRS, CDR2 YFSETQ, per germline. The length of the CDR3 is 17 residues. V shed 0 bases, J shed 1 base, and the junction held 7 bases outside the gene matches.

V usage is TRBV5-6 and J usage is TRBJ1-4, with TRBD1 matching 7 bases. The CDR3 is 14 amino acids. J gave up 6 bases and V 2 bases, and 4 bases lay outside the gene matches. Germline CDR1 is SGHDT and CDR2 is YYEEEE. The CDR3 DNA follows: TGTGCCAGCAGCTTTTTCGACAGGGATGAAAAACTGTTTTTT. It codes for CASSFFDRDEKLFF.

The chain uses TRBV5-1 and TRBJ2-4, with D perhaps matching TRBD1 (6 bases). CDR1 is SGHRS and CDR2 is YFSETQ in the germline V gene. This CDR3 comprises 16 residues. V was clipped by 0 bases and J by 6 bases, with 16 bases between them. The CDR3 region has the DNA TGCGCCAGCAGCTTGGAAGGGGGAATAGGAGGAAACATTCAGTACTTC. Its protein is CASSLEGGIGGNIQYF.

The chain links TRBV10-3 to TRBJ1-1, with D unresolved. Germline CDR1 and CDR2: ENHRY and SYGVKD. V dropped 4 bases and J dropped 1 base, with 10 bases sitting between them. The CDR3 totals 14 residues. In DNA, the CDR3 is TGTGCCATCAGTGGGTCCGACAAGAACACTGAAGCTTTCTTT. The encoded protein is CAISGSDKNTEAFF.

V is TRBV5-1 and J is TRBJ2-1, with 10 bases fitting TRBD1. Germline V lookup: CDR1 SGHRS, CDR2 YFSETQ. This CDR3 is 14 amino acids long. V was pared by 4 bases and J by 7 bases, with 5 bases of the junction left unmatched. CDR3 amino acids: CASSRTGGRNEQFF. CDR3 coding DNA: TGCGCCAGCAGCCGGACAGGGGGTAGGAATGAGCAGTTCTTC.

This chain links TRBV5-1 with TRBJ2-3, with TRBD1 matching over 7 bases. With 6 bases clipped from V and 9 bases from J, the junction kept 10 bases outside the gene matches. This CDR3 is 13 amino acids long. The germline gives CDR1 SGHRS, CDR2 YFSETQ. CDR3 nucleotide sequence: TGCGCCAGCACCAGACAGGGAACGGACACGCAGTATTTT. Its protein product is CASTRQGTDTQYF. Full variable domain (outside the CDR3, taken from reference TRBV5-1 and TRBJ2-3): KAGVTQTPRYLIKTRGQQVTLSCSPISGHRSVSWYQQTPGQGLQFLFEYFSETQRNKGNFPGRFSGRQFSNSRSEMNVSTLELGDSALYLCASTRQGTDTQYFGPGTRLTVL.

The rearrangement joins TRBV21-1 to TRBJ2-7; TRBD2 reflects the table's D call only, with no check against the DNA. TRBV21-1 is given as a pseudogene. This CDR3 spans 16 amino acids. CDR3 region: CASSKGAGGRGTEQYF. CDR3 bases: TGTGCCAGCAGCAAAGGGGCGGGGGGGCGAGGGACCGAGCAGTACTTC.

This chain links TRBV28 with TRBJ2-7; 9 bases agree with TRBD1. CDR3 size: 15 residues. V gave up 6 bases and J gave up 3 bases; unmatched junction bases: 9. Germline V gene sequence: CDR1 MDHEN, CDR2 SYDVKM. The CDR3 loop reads CASRRFRTGVYEQYF. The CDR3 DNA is TGTGCCAGCAGGCGATTCCGGACAGGGGTCTACGAGCAGTACTTC.

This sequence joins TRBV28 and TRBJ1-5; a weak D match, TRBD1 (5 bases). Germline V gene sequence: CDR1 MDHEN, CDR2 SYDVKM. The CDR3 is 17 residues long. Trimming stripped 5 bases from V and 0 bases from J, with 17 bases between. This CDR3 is CASSGKRGIYSNQPQHF. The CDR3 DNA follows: TGTGCCAGCAGTGGAAAACGGGGGATTTATAGCAATCAGCCCCAGCATTTT. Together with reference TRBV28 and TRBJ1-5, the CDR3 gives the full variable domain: DVKVTQSSRYLVKRTGEKVFLECVQDMDHENMFWYRQDPGLGLRLIYFSYDVKMKEKGDIPEGYSVSREKKERFSLILESASTNQTSMYLCASSGKRGIYSNQPQHFGDGTRLSIL.

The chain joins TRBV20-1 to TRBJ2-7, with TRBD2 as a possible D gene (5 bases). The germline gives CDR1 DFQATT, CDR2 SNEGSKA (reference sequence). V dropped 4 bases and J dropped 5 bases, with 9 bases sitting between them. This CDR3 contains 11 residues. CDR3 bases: TGCAGTGCTACCCAAGCGGACGAGCAGTACTTC. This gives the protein CSATQADEQYF.

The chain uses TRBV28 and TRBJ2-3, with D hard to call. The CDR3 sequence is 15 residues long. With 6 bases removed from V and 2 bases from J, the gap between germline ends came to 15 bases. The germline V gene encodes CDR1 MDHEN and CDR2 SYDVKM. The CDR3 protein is CASSWAPTYTDTQYF. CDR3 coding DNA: TGTGCCAGCAGCTGGGCCCCAACGTACACAGATACGCAGTATTTT.

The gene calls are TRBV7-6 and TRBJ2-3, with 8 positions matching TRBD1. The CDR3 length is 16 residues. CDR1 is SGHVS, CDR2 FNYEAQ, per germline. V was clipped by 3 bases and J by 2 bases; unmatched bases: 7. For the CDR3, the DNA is TGTGCCAGCAGCTTGGCCGGGACAGGACTCACAGATACGCAGTATTTT. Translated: CASSLAGTGLTDTQYF. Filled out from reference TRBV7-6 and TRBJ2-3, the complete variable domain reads GAGVSQSPRYKVTKRGQDVALRCDPISGHVSLYWYRQALGQGPEFLTYFNYEAQQDKSGLPNDRFSAERPEGSISTLTIQRTEQRDSAMYRCASSLAGTGLTDTQYFGPGTRLTVL.

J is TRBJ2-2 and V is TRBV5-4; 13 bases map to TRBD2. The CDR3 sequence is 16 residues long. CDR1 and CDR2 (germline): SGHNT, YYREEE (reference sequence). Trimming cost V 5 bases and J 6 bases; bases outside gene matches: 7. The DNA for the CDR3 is TGTGCCAGCAGTTCCCGGACTAGCGGGAGCTCCGGGGAGCTGTTTTTT. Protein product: CASSSRTSGSSGELFF.

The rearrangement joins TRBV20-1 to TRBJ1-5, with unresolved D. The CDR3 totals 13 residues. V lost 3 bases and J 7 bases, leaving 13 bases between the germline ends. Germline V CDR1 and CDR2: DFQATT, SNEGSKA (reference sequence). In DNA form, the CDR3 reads TGCAGTGCTAGTCTCGGCGGTAGGCAGCCCCAGCATTTT. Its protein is CSASLGGRQPQHF.

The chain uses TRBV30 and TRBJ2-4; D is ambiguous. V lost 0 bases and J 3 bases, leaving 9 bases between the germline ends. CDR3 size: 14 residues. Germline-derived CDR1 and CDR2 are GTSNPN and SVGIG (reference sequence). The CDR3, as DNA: TGTGCCTGGAGTGTATTCGGTGGCAAAAACATTCAGTACTTC. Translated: CAWSVFGGKNIQYF.

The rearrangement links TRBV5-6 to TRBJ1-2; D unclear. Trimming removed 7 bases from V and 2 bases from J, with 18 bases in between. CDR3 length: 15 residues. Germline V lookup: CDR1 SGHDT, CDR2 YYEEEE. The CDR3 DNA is TGTGCCAGCTCCTCCCCCACCGGACTAAACTATGGCTACACCTTC. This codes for CASSSPTGLNYGYTF.

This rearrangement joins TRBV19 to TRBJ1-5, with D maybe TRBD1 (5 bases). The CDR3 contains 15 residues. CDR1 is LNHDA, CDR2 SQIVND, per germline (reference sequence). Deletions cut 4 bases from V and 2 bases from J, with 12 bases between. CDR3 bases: TGTGCCAGTAGTACGCAGGGAATTGGCAATCAGCCCCAGCATTTT. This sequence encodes CASSTQGIGNQPQHF.